These 31 T cell receptor beta chains originate from one sample sequenced in a study of blood T cells in healthy people across ages. A second PCR of about 6 to 12 cycles used a sample-barcoded 5' primer and a J-beta primer mix. TCRdb itself ran the 5' RACE reads through MiXCR, one entry per CDR3 protein. The repertoire has 1.4 million to 1.5 million distinct CDR3 sequences, around 39% of them found once; the top ten carry roughly 8.2%. Sequencing was carried out using blood. The receptors come from a woman aged 18-30 years in good health.

This chain joins TRBV7-9 and TRBJ2-3; 8 nucleotides agree with TRBD2. The germline CDR1 and CDR2 sequences are SEHNR and FQNEAQ (reference sequence). The CDR3 spans 16 residues. Trimming removed 4 bases from V and 6 bases from J; junction bases left unmatched: 12. DNA of the CDR3: TGTGCCAGCAGCTCACAGCGGGAGCTTCTGTCGGATACGCAGTATTTT. Its protein product is CASSSQRELLSDTQYF.

The gene calls are TRBV12-3 or TRBV12-4 and TRBJ2-3; D is possibly TRBD2 (7 bases). V gave up 10 bases and J gave up 4 bases, with 18 bases separating them. CDR3 size: 14 residues. CDR3: CATQRGGAADTQYF. For the CDR3, the DNA is TGTGCCACGCAGAGGGGGGGGGCGGCAGATACGCAGTATTTT.

This clonotype was seen only a few times. The gene calls are TRBV5-1 and TRBJ2-2; the D is unclear. Germline V CDR1 and CDR2: SGHRS, YFSETQ. With 5 bases removed from V and 4 bases from J, the gap between germline ends came to 12 bases. This CDR3 has 14 amino acids. The DNA of the CDR3 is TGCGCCAGCAGTCCCAGGATGCGCACCGGGGAGCTGTTTTTT. This encodes CASSPRMRTGELFF.

This clonotype was counted a few times. This chain connects TRBV20-1 to TRBJ1-6, with 7 bases aligning to TRBD1. With V trimmed by 0 bases and J by 6 bases, 11 bases remained unmatched. Per the germline V gene, CDR1 is DFQATT and CDR2 is SNEGSKA (reference sequence). The CDR3 covers 17 residues. The CDR3 DNA is TGCAGTGCTAGAGATCTAGGGTCGGCAGGGGGTAATTCACCCCTCCACTTT. Its translation is CSARDLGSAGGNSPLHF.

The rearrangement links TRBV27 to TRBJ1-2; D is uncertain. CDR3 length: 12 amino acids. The ends were cut back, 4 bases at V and 7 bases at J, with 10 bases in the middle. CDR1 and CDR2 from the germline V gene are MNHEY and SMNVEV (reference sequence). Here the CDR3 reads CASSSAAGGYTF. CDR3 coding DNA: TGTGCCAGCAGTTCGGCGGCGGGTGGCTACACCTTC.

Concerning this clonotype: A much larger clone sits a single nucleotide away, making a read error possible. The chain links TRBV5-1 to TRBJ2-4, with 13 positions matching TRBD2. The length of the CDR3 is 19 residues. Germline V CDR1 and CDR2: SGHRS, YFSETQ. The V gene end was trimmed by 4 bases and the J gene end by 0 bases; junction bases not matched to a gene: 10. The CDR3 DNA is TGCGCCAGCAGCACCGGGACTAGCGGGACTGCCCTAGCCAAAAACATTCAGTACTTC. It specifies CASSTGTSGTALAKNIQYF.

Comments on this clonotype: Given a much more abundant clone one base away, this may be a read error. The chain links TRBV11-2 to TRBJ2-7; no clear D gene. Gene TRBJ2-5 matches the end of the DNA better, so the J call may be wrong. The CDR3 covers 11 residues. Germline V gene lookup returns CDR1 SGHAT and CDR2 FQNNGV. DNA of the CDR3: TGTGCCAGCAGCTCCCCCCGGACCCAGTACTTC. It is translated as CASSSPRTQYF.

About this clonotype: Mismatch with germline at one junction end may stem from a read error. The chain combines TRBV29-1 with TRBJ2-1; D is uncertain. This CDR3 comprises 12 residues. CDR1 is SQVTM and CDR2 is ANQGSEA in the germline V gene. The CDR3 sequence: CSAEEKVGEQFF. The CDR3 bases are TGCAGCGCTGAAGAAAAGGTTGGGGAGCAGTTCTTC.

The V and J genes are TRBV6-1 and TRBJ2-7; D is possibly TRBD1 or TRBD2 (5 bases each). The CDR3 has 14 residues. Trimming stripped 8 bases from V and 1 base from J, with 15 bases between. CDR1 and CDR2 from the germline V gene are MNHNS and SASEGT. DNA for the CDR3: TGTGCCAGCCCTGCCCGGGACGGATCCTACGAGCAGTACTTC. Residues: CASPARDGSYEQYF.

The chain joins TRBV7-2 to TRBJ2-7; no clear D. The germline V gene has CDR1 SGHTA and CDR2 FQGNSA. V was cut by 3 bases and J by 2 bases, with 14 bases left in between. The CDR3 has 15 residues. The CDR3 reads CASSFTGPQTYEQYF. The CDR3, as DNA: TGTGCCAGCAGCTTTACCGGGCCCCAGACCTACGAGCAGTACTTC.

This sequence joins TRBV5-1 and TRBJ2-1, with 9 bases matching TRBD2. Germline-derived CDR1 and CDR2 are SGHRS and YFSETQ. J was trimmed by 9 bases and V by 0 bases; bases with no gene match: 16. This CDR3 is built from 18 residues. The CDR3 reads CASSLEGNGRGGNSEQFF. The CDR3 DNA reads TGCGCCAGCAGCTTGGAAGGGAACGGGCGGGGGGGCAATAGTGAGCAGTTCTTC.

This clonotype was recorded a few times. The V and J genes are TRBV6-5 and TRBJ2-5; TRBD2 matches 7 bases. The CDR3 is 14 amino acids. Unmatched junction bases numbered 10, after V lost 8 bases and J lost 4 bases. CDR1 and CDR2 (germline): MNHEY, SVGAGI. The CDR3 sequence: CASGASWGGETQYF. The CDR3 nucleotides are TGTGCCAGCGGGGCGTCGTGGGGGGGAGAGACCCAGTACTTC.

This chain joins TRBV9 and TRBJ2-1; 13 bases map to TRBD2. In germline, CDR1 is SGDLS, CDR2 YYNGEE. The CDR3 runs to 18 residues. The V and J ends lost 0 bases and 7 bases, in that order; junction bases with no gene match: 10. The CDR3, as DNA: TGTGCCAGCAGCGTAGCTACGCTCGGGACTAGCGGGATAAATGAGCAGTTCTTC. Its protein product is CASSVATLGTSGINEQFF. Full variable domain (rest looked up from reference TRBV9 and TRBJ2-1): DSGVTQTPKHLITATGQRVTLRCSPRSGDLSVYWYQQSLDQGLQFLIQYYNGEERAKGNILERFSAQQFPDLHSELNLSSLELGDSALYFCASSVATLGTSGINEQFFGPGTRLTVL.

The gene calls are TRBV7-2 and TRBJ2-5; the D gene is possibly TRBD2 (5 bases). The germline V gene encodes CDR1 SGHTA and CDR2 FQGNSA. This CDR3 has 14 residues. With 4 bases removed from V and 5 bases from J, the gap between germline ends came to 14 bases. In DNA form, the CDR3 reads TGTGCCAGCAGCTCCAGCGTCCGGAGGGAGACCCAGTACTTC. It yields the protein CASSSSVRRETQYF.

V and J are TRBV6-5 and TRBJ2-7, with D possibly matching TRBD1 (6 bases). The closer fit of TRBJ2-5 to the DNA end suggests the J call may be wrong. This CDR3 contains 14 residues. CDR1 and CDR2 from the germline V gene are MNHEY and SVGAGI. The CDR3 spells CASKTNRDIETQYF. CDR3 DNA sequence: TGTGCCAGCAAGACCAACCGGGACATAGAGACCCAGTACTTC.

Concerning this clonotype: Sequence at one end of the junction differs from germline and may be a read error. The chain couples TRBV27 to TRBJ2-7, with D tentatively TRBD2 (5 bases). In germline, CDR1 is MNHEY, CDR2 SMNVEV (reference sequence). The CDR3 consists of 15 residues. In DNA, the CDR3 is TGTGCCAGCAGTCCAGGACTGGCTCTATCCTACGGGCAGTACTTC. Translation gives CASSPGLALSYGQYF.

V gene TRBV3-1 combines with J gene TRBJ2-3, with TRBD2 identical over 10 bases. V dropped 1 base and J dropped 5; count of bases not matched to a gene: 9. Germline CDR1 reads LGHDT; CDR2 reads YNNKEL (reference sequence). This CDR3 is 17 amino acids long. CDR3 region: CASSQAFPAGGLDTQYF. The CDR3 coding sequence is TGTGCCAGCAGCCAAGCGTTTCCAGCGGGAGGGTTAGATACGCAGTATTTT.

This clonotype was detected only a few times. This chain joins TRBV7-2 and TRBJ2-7, with D unclear. The CDR3 contains 15 residues. V shed 0 bases and J shed 2 bases, with 11 bases lying between them. CDR1 and CDR2 (germline): SGHTA, FQGNSA. CDR3 region: CASSLAPPPTYEQYF. The CDR3 DNA is TGTGCCAGCAGCTTAGCACCACCCCCTACCTACGAGCAGTACTTC.

There are a few counts of this clonotype. The chain is built from TRBV20-1 and TRBJ1-4; D gene uncertain. Germline CDR1 is DFQATT and CDR2 is SNEGSKA (reference sequence). Trimming shortened V by 1 base and J by 4 bases, and 10 bases separated the two germline ends. There are 14 residues in the CDR3. Written as DNA, the CDR3 is TGCAGTGCTAGAGTGACGGGCCATAATGAAAAACTGTTTTTT. It yields the protein CSARVTGHNEKLFF.

This clonotype was recorded a few times. This rearrangement joins TRBV7-9 to TRBJ2-7, with D perhaps TRBD2 (6 bases). Trimming stripped 5 bases from V and 0 bases from J, with 14 bases between. In germline, CDR1 is SEHNR, CDR2 FQNEAQ (reference sequence). The length of the CDR3 is 15 residues. CDR3 sequence reads: CASSPLIAVSYEQYF. CDR3 DNA: TGTGCCAGCAGCCCCTTAATAGCGGTCTCCTACGAGCAGTACTTC.

This rearrangement joins TRBV20-1 to TRBJ2-5; possible D gene TRBD2, 5 bases. The V and J ends lost 8 bases and 1 base respectively, with 14 bases between them. Germline V CDR1 and CDR2: DFQATT, SNEGSKA (reference sequence). CDR3 size: 13 residues. The CDR3 nucleotides are TGCAGTCCCCAAGAGGACTTCCAAGAGACCCAGTACTTC. It specifies CSPQEDFQETQYF.

This clonotype appeared a single time. This chain joins TRBV7-9 and TRBJ2-3, with D unclear. V lost 1 base to trimming and J lost 3 bases, with 11 bases between them. The germline gives CDR1 SEHNR, CDR2 FQNEAQ (reference sequence). The CDR3 is made up of 15 amino acids. The CDR3: CASSLERSVTDTQYF. The CDR3 DNA reads TGTGCCAGCAGCTTAGAGAGGTCAGTTACAGATACGCAGTATTTT.

The J gene is TRBJ2-4, the V gene TRBV5-1; 9 bases fit TRBD1. After removal of 4 bases from V and 8 bases from J, the junction contained 7 bases not matched to a gene. The length of the CDR3 is 14 residues. The germline V gene has CDR1 SGHRS and CDR2 YFSETQ. The CDR3 DNA reads as TGCGCCAGCAGCCTGGGACAGGGCGGAGACATTCAGTACTTC. As protein: CASSLGQGGDIQYF.

The J gene is TRBJ2-1, the V gene TRBV7-9; D perhaps matches TRBD2 (6 bases). Germline V lookup: CDR1 SEHNR, CDR2 FQNEAQ (reference sequence). The CDR3 spans 16 residues. Trimming took off 1 base at V and 0 bases at J, with 10 bases between the two ends. CDR3 nucleotide sequence: TGTGCCAGCAGCTTAGTCGCGGGGACCTCCTACAATGAGCAGTTCTTC. Translating it yields CASSLVAGTSYNEQFF.

Only a few counts were recorded for this clonotype. The chain links TRBV5-1 to TRBJ2-3; a possible D gene is TRBD1 (6 bases). This CDR3 contains 13 residues. The V end lost 4 bases, the J end lost 5 bases, and 11 bases lay between the germline ends. Per germline, CDR1 SGHRS and CDR2 YFSETQ. The CDR3 coding sequence is TGCGCCAGCAGCACCGGACAGCTAGATACGCAGTATTTT. Translation gives CASSTGQLDTQYF.

DNA of the CDR3: TGTGCCAGCAGTTACCTCATAGGGACTAGCGGGAGCACATCCTACGAGCAGTACTTC. Its translation is CASSYLIGTSGSTSYEQYF. The rearrangement links TRBV6-2 or TRBV6-3 to TRBJ2-7; 14 bases are shared with TRBD2. The CDR3 runs to 19 residues. After removal of 2 bases from V and 1 base from J, the junction contained 10 bases not matched to a gene. From germline, CDR1 is MNHEY and CDR2 SVGEGT.

V usage is TRBV6-4 and J usage is TRBJ2-5; D not resolved. Germline CDR1 reads MRHNA; CDR2 reads SNTAGT. V was pared by 5 bases and J by 11 bases, with 18 bases between. The CDR3 contains 13 residues. Written as DNA, the CDR3 is TGTGCCAGCAGTAAGTCGAGGTGGAATGAGCAGTACTTC. This sequence encodes CASSKSRWNEQYF.

The rearrangement uses TRBV12-3 or TRBV12-4 and TRBJ2-7, with D possibly called TRBD1 or TRBD2 (5 bases each). There are 15 residues in the CDR3. The V end lost 4 bases, the J end lost 10 bases, and 23 bases lay between the germline ends. The CDR3 bases are TGTGCCAGCAGTTCCTATACGGGACCCACTTGTACCCAGTACTTC. Translation gives CASSSYTGPTCTQYF.

Only one count was recorded for this clonotype. This sequence joins TRBV7-3 and TRBJ2-3, with TRBD2 matching over 10 bases. The junction had 11 bases not matched to a gene; V was cut back by 0 bases and J by 5 bases. CDR1 and CDR2 from the germline V gene are SGHTA and FQGTGA. This CDR3 comprises 18 residues. The CDR3 DNA follows: TGTGCCAGCAGCTTAACGTCGGCTAGCGGGGGTGACGGAGATACGCAGTATTTT. The encoded protein is CASSLTSASGGDGDTQYF.

In this sample, this clonotype turned up a few times. This rearrangement joins TRBV27 to TRBJ2-7; tentative D call: TRBD2 (5 bases). Trimming took 0 bases from V and 0 from J, leaving 12 bases between them. Germline V gene sequence: CDR1 MNHEY, CDR2 SMNVEV (reference sequence). This CDR3 is built from 16 residues. CDR3 protein: CASSLSFSVGSYEQYF. CDR3 coding DNA: TGTGCCAGCAGTTTATCGTTTAGCGTAGGCTCCTACGAGCAGTACTTC.

The gene calls are TRBV10-3 and TRBJ2-7, with TRBD2 identical over 9 bases. CDR3 size: 13 residues. Trimming cost V 8 bases and J 1 base; bases outside gene matches: 3. The germline V gene has CDR1 ENHRY and CDR2 SYGVKD. The CDR3 DNA reads as TGTGCCATCGCTAGCGGGACTTCCTACGAGCAGTACTTC. Residues: CAIASGTSYEQYF.